The sequence of this TCR beta chain was determined in a study of cytomegalovirus exposure and HLA in healthy donors. As for the study in general: Sequencing of approximately 190 million T cells in an earlier analysis found 95 million to 120 million unique TCR beta sequences.

With 60 Vbeta and 13 Jbeta primers, the PCR was carried out. Profiled with immunoSEQ multiplex PCR; TCRdb holds only in-frame clones, not every one. Among about 76,000 clones listed, approximately 70% were seen once. Findings of the study overall: Follow-up analysis found HLA locus-dependent TCR association rates, highest for DRB1 and lowest for HLA-C. Most TCR sequences were rare, but some public TCRs occurred in many donors. V- and J-gene trimming in TCR beta was tied to a missense DCLRE1C variant by an analysis performed later.

CDR3 size: 12 residues. Trimming removed 4 bases at V and 8 bases at J, with 12 bases between. CDR1 is SGHRS and CDR2 is YFSETQ in the germline V gene. Concerning this clone itself: Its antigen is unknown.

The TCR was taken from a man aged 55 to 70 in good health and CMV-seropositive. What was sequenced was PBMCs. The chain uses TRBV5-1 and TRBJ1-2; TRBD1 is a possible D gene (5 bases). The DNA for the CDR3 is TGCGCCAGCAGCCGGGAGGGGCGAGGCTACACCTTC. Translated: CASSREGRGYTF. Complete variable domain (other parts from reference TRBV5-1 and TRBJ1-2): KAGVTQTPRYLIKTRGQQVTLSCSPISGHRSVSWYQQTPGQGLQFLFEYFSETQRNKGNFPGRFSGRQFSNSRSEMNVSTLELGDSALYLCASSREGRGYTFGSGTRLTVV.